Listed below are T cell receptor beta chains from one sample, sequenced in a study of blood T cell repertoires in COVID-19. Profiling relied on immunoSEQ multiplex PCR, and the TCRdb table lists in-frame clones only, not all of them. Among under 95,000 clones listed, more than 75% were seen once. The sequencing input was peripheral blood. The receptors here all came from a human donor with acute or convalescent COVID-19. The donor label of this sample is uncertain. Both conserved end residues are part of each CDR3.

v_call	cdr3_aa
TRBV15	CAPQSWDRGLGNIQYF
TRBV5-4	CASRQGGESYNEQFF
TRBV29-1	CSVETTFTGSYNEQFF
TRBV6-5	CASSSRTGSTDTQYF
TRBV13	CASSLGGRAGNTIYF
TRBV10-3	CAIRGQGRNQPQHF
TRBV5-6	CASSLPGRGRGGTEAFF
TRBV5-1	CASSLDRETGYTF
TRBV24-1	CATSDSPGQGPLYNEQFF
TRBV5-1	CASSINREDTQYF
TRBV3-1/TRBV3-2	CASSHRDTSTDTQYF
TRBV27	CASSLYPVRREPTGELFF
TRBV7-2	CASSLWATGYNEQFF
TRBV7-2	CASSPTGNTEAFF
TRBV28	CASSWSNEQFF
TRBV7-6	CASSPPPVLAGGHLRGTGELFF
TRBV12-3/TRBV12-4	CASSRDREQPQHF
TRBV11-3	CASSYSGTANYGYTF
TRBV7-3	CASSRSGYNEQFF
TRBV5-1	CASSPPEEPNTEAFF
TRBV2	CASSLGLAYEQYF
TRBV11-3	CASSSLAGGGEKLFF
TRBV2	CASSGNRPDQPQHF
TRBV7-9	CASSLGTGGAGNTIYF
TRBV6-5	CASSVYSGGSGEQYF
TRBV30	CAWSAEQGRRTEAFF
TRBV5-1	CASSLGGGETQYF
TRBV3-1/TRBV3-2	CASSRVRDTIYF
TRBV28	CASSSGIYGYTF
TRBV2	CASSEWDREEKLFF
TRBV30	CACDISGNTIYF
TRBV5-4	CASSLTTSGTDTQYF
TRBV7-9	CASSLAAGGSNNYEQYF
TRBV15	CATSREGRGGTYNEQFF
TRBV7-6	CASSLVDSLRQETQYF
TRBV11-2	CASSRDRNYGYTF
TRBV6-5	CASSPGYSPLHF
TRBV6-5	CASRPTGGWTDTQYF
TRBV11-2	CASSPGQGFNEKLFF
TRBV11-3	CASSDAWTQEVLTF
TRBV12-5	CASGLGPLSGVPRTQYF
TRBV30	CAWGTGAGETQYF
TRBV4-2	CASSQDWHEGQPQHF
TRBV6-5	CASSWQGQSYEQYF
TRBV11-2	CASSLDMRGETQYF
TRBV19	CASRSPGQSSYEQYF
TRBV28	CASSPRGQLSRKNIQYF
TRBV27	CASGPLTGGSGANVLTF
TRBV6-6	CASSYRGYEQYF
TRBV4-1	CASSQAPGFGYGYTF
TRBV28	CASSSPDRVYGYTF
TRBV18	CASSPRVFGEKLFF
TRBV11-2	CASSLGADWRVITEAFF
TRBV7-6	CASSPRTGFSGNTIYF
TRBV6-6	CATLGGVTEAFF
TRBV7-9	CASSPRASGAGEQFF
TRBV6-5	CASRSSRRQPQHF
TRBV5-1	CASSLDPGYTDTQYF